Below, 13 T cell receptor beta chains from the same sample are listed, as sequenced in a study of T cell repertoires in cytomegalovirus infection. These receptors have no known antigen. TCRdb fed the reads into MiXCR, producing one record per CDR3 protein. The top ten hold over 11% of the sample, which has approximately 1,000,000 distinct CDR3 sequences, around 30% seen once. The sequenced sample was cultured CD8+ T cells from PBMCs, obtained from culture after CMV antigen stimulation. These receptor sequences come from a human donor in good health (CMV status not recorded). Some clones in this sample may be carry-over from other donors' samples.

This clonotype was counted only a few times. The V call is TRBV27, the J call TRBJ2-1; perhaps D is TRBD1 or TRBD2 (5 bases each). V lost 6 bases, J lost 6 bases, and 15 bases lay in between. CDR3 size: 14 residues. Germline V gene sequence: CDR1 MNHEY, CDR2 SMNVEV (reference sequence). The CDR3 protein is CASRDGGQINEQFF. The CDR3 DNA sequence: TGTGCCAGCAGGGATGGAGGACAAATCAATGAGCAGTTCTTC.

CDR3 protein: CSARDGSNYGYTF. CDR3 nucleotides: TGCAGTGCTAGAGACGGCTCTAACTATGGCTACACCTTC. The chain uses TRBV20-1 and TRBJ1-2; D call uncertain. The CDR3 loop spans 13 amino acids. The germline V gene encodes CDR1 DFQATT and CDR2 SNEGSKA (reference sequence). V lost 0 bases, J lost 0 bases, and 5 bases lay in between.

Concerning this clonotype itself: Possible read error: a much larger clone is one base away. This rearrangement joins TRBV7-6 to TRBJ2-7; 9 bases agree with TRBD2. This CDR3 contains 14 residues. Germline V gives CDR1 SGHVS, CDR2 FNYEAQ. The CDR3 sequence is CVSSLGGGAKEQYF. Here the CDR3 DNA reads TGTGTCAGCAGCTTAGGCGGGGGGGCTAAAGAGCAGTACTTC.

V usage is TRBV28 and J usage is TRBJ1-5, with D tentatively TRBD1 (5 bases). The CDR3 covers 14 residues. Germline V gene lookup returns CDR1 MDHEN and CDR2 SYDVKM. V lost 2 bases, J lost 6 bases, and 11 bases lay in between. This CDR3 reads CASSLIMGTQPQHF. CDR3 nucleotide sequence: TGTGCCAGCAGTTTAATAATGGGGACTCAGCCCCAGCATTTT.

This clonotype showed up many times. The CDR3 region has the DNA TGTGCCAGCAGCTTCCTAATAGCGGGGGCCGTAGAAGATACGCAGTATTTT. It yields the protein CASSFLIAGAVEDTQYF. The chain uses TRBV7-8 and TRBJ2-3; TRBD2 matches at 9 bases. Germline CDR1 SGHVS, CDR2 FQNEAQ. The CDR3 extends over 17 amino acids. The V gene end was trimmed by 3 bases and the J gene end by 5 bases; junction bases not matched to a gene: 12.

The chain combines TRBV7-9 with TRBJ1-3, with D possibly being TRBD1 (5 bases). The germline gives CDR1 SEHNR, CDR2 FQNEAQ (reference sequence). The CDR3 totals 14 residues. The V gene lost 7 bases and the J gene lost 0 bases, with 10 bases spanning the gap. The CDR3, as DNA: TGTGCCAGCATTCACAGGAGCTCTGGAAACACCATATATTTT. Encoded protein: CASIHRSSGNTIYF. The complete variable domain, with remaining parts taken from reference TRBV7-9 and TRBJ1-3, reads DTGVSQNPRHKITKRGQNVTFRCDPISEHNRLYWYRQTLGQGPEFLTYFQNEAQLEKSRLLSDRFSAERPKGSFSTLEIQRTEQGDSAMYLCASIHRSSGNTIYFGEGSWLTVV.

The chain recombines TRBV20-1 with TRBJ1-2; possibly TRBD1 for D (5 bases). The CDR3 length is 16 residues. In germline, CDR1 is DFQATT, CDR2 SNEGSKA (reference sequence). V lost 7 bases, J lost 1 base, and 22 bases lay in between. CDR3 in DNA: TGCAGTGTTTGGGACGAGGCAGAGGAAATTAACTATGGCTACACCTTC. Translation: CSVWDEAEEINYGYTF.

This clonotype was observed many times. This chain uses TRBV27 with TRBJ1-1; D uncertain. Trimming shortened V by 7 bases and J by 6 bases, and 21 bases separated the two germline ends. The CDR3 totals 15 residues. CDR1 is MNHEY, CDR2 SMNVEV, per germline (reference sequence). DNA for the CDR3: TGTGCCAGCAATTTGGCCGGGCCTTGGAGCTCTGAAGCTTTCTTT. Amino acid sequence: CASNLAGPWSSEAFF.

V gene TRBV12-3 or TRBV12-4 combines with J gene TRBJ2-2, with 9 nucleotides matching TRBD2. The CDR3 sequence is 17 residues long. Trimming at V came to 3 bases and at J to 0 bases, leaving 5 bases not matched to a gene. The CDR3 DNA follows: TGTGCCAGCAGTTTTTCCCTAGCGGGGCCGAACACCGGGGAGCTGTTTTTT. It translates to CASSFSLAGPNTGELFF.

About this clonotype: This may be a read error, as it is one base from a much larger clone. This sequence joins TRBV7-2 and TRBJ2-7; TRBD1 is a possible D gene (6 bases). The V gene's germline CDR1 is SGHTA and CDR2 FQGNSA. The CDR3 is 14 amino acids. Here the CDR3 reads CASSLAGAGYEQNF. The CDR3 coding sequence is TGTGCCAGCAGCTTAGCGGGGGCCGGCTACGAGCAGAACTTC.

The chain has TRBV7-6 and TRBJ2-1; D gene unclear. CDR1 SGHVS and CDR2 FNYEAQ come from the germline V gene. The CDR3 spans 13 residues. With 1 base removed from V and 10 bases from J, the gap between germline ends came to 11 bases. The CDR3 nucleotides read TGTGCCAGCAGCTTAGTGCAGGCGAGGGAGCAGTTCTTC. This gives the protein CASSLVQAREQFF.

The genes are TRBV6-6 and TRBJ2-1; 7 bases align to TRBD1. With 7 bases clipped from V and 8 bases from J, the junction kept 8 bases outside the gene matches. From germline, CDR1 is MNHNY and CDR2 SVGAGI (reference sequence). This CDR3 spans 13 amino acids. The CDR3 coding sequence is TGTGCCAGCAAAAGGGGGCTAGTGGATGAGCAGTTCTTC. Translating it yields CASKRGLVDEQFF.

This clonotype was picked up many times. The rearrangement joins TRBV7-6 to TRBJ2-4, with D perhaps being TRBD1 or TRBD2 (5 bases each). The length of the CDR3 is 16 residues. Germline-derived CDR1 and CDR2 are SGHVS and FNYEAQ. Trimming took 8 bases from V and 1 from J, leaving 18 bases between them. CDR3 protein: CASSPREGEAKNIQYF. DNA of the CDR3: TGTGCCAGCTCCCCCCGGGAAGGGGAGGCCAAAAACATTCAGTACTTC.